This T cell receptor beta chain appears in the sequencing data of a study of T-cell reconstitution after alpha-beta-depleted transplantation in children. Study results and caveats: Fresh T-cell production supplied most of the T-cell counts and diversity seen one year after transplant.

Note on this clonotype: Its target is unknown.

The library targeted TCRbeta and was prepared with unique molecular identifiers. TCRdb re-called the PCR reads through MiXCR, storing one row per CDR3 protein. The sample lists 600,000 to 700,000 distinct CDR3 sequences, approximately 14% seen once, with around 0.79% in the top ten. The germline V and J ends were trimmed by 7 bases and 8 bases, with 36 bases remaining between them. Germline CDR1 is MDHEN and CDR2 is SYDVKM. The CDR3 covers 20 residues. The sequenced sample was PBMCs, obtained before TCRalphabeta/CD19-depleted stem cell transplant. The TCR comes from a girl between 2 and 10 years old with congenital amegakaryocytic thrombocytopenia, due to receive a stem cell transplant. J is TRBJ2-1 and V is TRBV28; D might be TRBD1 or TRBD2, each matching 6 bases. This CDR3 reads CASTPPFGRGTSKEGDEQFF. CDR3 in DNA: TGTGCCAGCACGCCCCCTTTTGGGCGTGGGACTTCAAAGGAGGGGGATGAGCAGTTCTTC.